Given below is one T cell receptor (beta chain) in context. This entry is derived from a study of CD8 T cells in Susac syndrome. The RNA input was roughly 0.45 to 1 ug, and it was reverse transcribed with random hexamers. TCRdb recomputed calls from the immunoSEQ multiplex PCR reads with MiXCR, one row per CDR3 protein. The repertoire holds roughly 200,000 distinct CDR3 sequences, with 85% to 95% as singletons. Trimming left V 5 bases short and J 1 base short, with 12 bases between. The CDR3 spans 15 residues. CDR1 and CDR2 from the germline V gene are SEHNR and FQNEAQ (reference sequence). This sequence was found in a human donor with Susac syndrome. Sequencing was done on a sample of CD4+ T cells from PBMCs. V and J are TRBV7-9 and TRBJ1-5; D is uncertain. The CDR3 is CASSPEGSSNQPQHF. As DNA, the CDR3 is TGTGCCAGCAGCCCAGAGGGTTCAAGCAATCAGCCCCAGCATTTT.